Here is one TCR beta chain with its context. As processed by the authors: Amplification from reference gene primers served as the basis for estimated nucleated cell counts. Sequenced by immunoSEQ multiplex PCR; TCRdb stores in-frame clones only, minus some. The D gene and trimming were derived from the DNA, and the V and J assignments and clone size from that table. The data contain 200,000 or so clones, 70% to 90% of them singletons. The data are from a study of blood T cell repertoires in COVID-19. As for the study in general: Material from acute and convalescent COVID-19 was sourced from the United States, Italy and Spain.

Those who participated ranged in age from roughly 18 to 90 years and resided in about two dozen US areas. Membership in each cohort depended on participant-reported clinical history. The sequenced sample consisted of PBMCs or T cells enriched from blood (not recorded which). The sequence was obtained from a woman aged 40 to 50 with acute COVID-19.

The CDR3: CASSKDSIVAKNIQYF. CDR3 sequence (DNA): TGTGCCAGCAGCAAGGACTCGATCGTAGCCAAAAACATTCAGTACTTC. J is TRBJ2-4 and V is TRBV9; D is possibly TRBD2 (5 bases). Germline V gene sequence: CDR1 SGDLS, CDR2 YYNGEE. The CDR3 is made up of 16 amino acids. The V end lost 4 bases, the J end lost 0 bases, and 14 bases lay between the germline ends. The variable domain in full, completed from reference TRBV9 and TRBJ2-4, reads DSGVTQTPKHLITATGQRVTLRCSPRSGDLSVYWYQQSLDQGLQFLIQYYNGEERAKGNILERFSAQQFPDLHSELNLSSLELGDSALYFCASSKDSIVAKNIQYFGAGTRLSVL.